A selection of T cell receptor beta chains follows, all from one sample in a study of T cell responses to AZD1222 COVID-19 vaccine. Data came from immunoSEQ multiplex PCR; TCRdb stores just in-frame clones and leaves some out. This table has approximately 150,000 clones, around nine tenths appearing once. The specimen was peripheral blood, collected 28 days after the second AZD1222 dose. These receptors all stem from an adult who received the AZD1222 COVID-19 vaccine. The CDR3 runs from the conserved cysteine through the conserved F or W. The D gene is left open where the match is weak. The size of a clone is reported for some rows only, either as once, few or many, or as a class for expanded clones.

clone size,J gene,CDR3 length,D gene,V gene,CDR3 protein,CDR3 DNA
NA,TRBJ1-5,15,TRBD1,TRBV6-5,CASSYLGTGNQPQHF,TGTGCCAGCAGTTACCTTGGGACAGGTAATCAGCCCCAGCATTTT
NA,TRBJ1-1,15,NA,TRBV5-1,CASSLGAGMNTEAFF,TGCGCCAGCAGCTTGGGAGCAGGCATGAACACTGAAGCTTTCTTT
NA,TRBJ1-2,14,NA,TRBV15,CATSREGGVWGYTF,TGTGCCACCAGCAGAGAGGGGGGAGTGTGGGGCTACACCTTC
NA,TRBJ2-3,16,NA,TRBV7-2,CASSSRGVTSTDTQYF,TGTGCCAGCAGCTCCAGGGGGGTGACAAGCACAGATACGCAGTATTTT
NA,TRBJ1-1,14,NA,TRBV15,CATREPTGNSEAFF,TGTGCCACCAGAGAGCCCACAGGGAACTCTGAAGCTTTCTTT
NA,TRBJ1-3,18,NA,TRBV18,CASSPFLGRGKDGNTIYF,TGTGCCAGCTCACCTTTCCTCGGGCGGGGCAAAGATGGAAACACCATATATTTT
NA,TRBJ1-4,16,TRBD1,TRBV9,CASSTRDSSINEKLFF,TGTGCCAGCAGCACCCGGGACAGCTCAATTAATGAAAAACTGTTTTTT
NA,TRBJ1-5,17,NA,TRBV1,CTSSQEEGDSRDQPQHF,TGCACCAGCAGCCAAGAAGAGGGGGATTCCCGCGATCAGCCCCAGCATTTT
few,TRBJ1-4,15,NA,TRBV29-1,CSVGGAGTANEKLFF,TGCAGCGTTGGAGGGGCAGGCACGGCTAATGAAAAACTGTTTTTT
NA,TRBJ2-7,13,NA,TRBV27,CASSRGSSYEQYF,TGTGCCAGCAGCCGTGGGAGCTCCTACGAGCAGTACTTC
few,TRBJ1-5,16,NA,TRBV4-2,CASSQDSIQGLRPQHF,TGTGCCAGCAGCCAAGATAGTATACAGGGTTTACGACCCCAGCATTTT
NA,TRBJ1-2,14,NA,TRBV7-2,CASSTNRVNYGYTF,TGTGCCAGCAGCACAAACAGGGTCAACTATGGCTACACCTTC
NA,TRBJ2-3,15,NA,TRBV7-3,CASSLTPGGPDTQYF,TGTGCCAGCAGCTTAACTCCCGGGGGGCCGGATACGCAGTATTTT
NA,TRBJ2-5,15,NA,TRBV11-2,CASSVRQAQTGTQYF,TGTGCCAGCAGTGTCCGACAGGCCCAGACGGGGACCCAGTACTTC
NA,TRBJ2-4,15,NA,TRBV6-2/TRBV6-3,CASSYPELAKNIQYF,TGTGCCAGCAGTTACCCCGAGTTAGCCAAAAACATTCAGTACTTC
once,TRBJ1-1,13,NA,TRBV11-3,CASSLGRETEAFF,TGTGCCAGCAGCTTAGGCCGGGAGACTGAAGCTTTCTTT
NA,TRBJ1-6,15,NA,TRBV5-8,CASSLGRGRNSPLHF,TGTGCCAGCAGCTTGGGACGGGGTAGGAATTCACCCCTCCACTTT
medium-sized,TRBJ2-7,16,NA,TRBV30,CAWSAHLGGPSYEQYF,TGTGCCTGGAGTGCTCACCTCGGGGGGCCCTCCTACGAGCAGTACTTC
NA,TRBJ1-5,13,NA,TRBV18,CASSPDHIQPQHF,TGTGCCAGCTCACCAGATCATATCCAGCCCCAGCATTTT
NA,TRBJ2-1,14,NA,TRBV4-1,CASSQAPLSHEQFF,TGCGCCAGCAGCCAGGCCCCTTTAAGTCATGAGCAGTTCTTC
NA,TRBJ1-2,11,NA,TRBV30,CAWSAGVGYTF,TGTGCCTGGAGTGCTGGGGTAGGCTACACCTTC
NA,TRBJ1-3,15,TRBD1,TRBV6-5,CASRSQGAKGNTIYF,TGTGCCAGCAGATCCCAGGGGGCTAAGGGAAACACCATATATTTT
NA,TRBJ1-5,15,TRBD1,TRBV6-5,CASSYSGTGNQPQHF,TGTGCCAGCAGTTACTCCGGGACAGGGAATCAGCCCCAGCATTTT
few,TRBJ1-2,14,NA,TRBV29-1,CSVDPGTDTYGYTF,TGCAGCGTTGATCCCGGGACGGACACCTATGGCTACACCTTC
NA,TRBJ1-2,13,NA,TRBV12-3/TRBV12-4,CASGNRDQGGYTF,TGTGCCAGCGGAAACCGGGACCAGGGTGGCTACACCTTC
NA,TRBJ1-2,12,NA,TRBV29-1,CSAGWDNYGYTF,TGCAGCGCCGGGTGGGACAACTATGGCTACACCTTC
NA,TRBJ1-2,15,NA,TRBV6-4,CASSDSRQQNYGYTF,TGTGCCAGCAGTGACTCTAGGCAGCAAAACTATGGCTACACCTTC